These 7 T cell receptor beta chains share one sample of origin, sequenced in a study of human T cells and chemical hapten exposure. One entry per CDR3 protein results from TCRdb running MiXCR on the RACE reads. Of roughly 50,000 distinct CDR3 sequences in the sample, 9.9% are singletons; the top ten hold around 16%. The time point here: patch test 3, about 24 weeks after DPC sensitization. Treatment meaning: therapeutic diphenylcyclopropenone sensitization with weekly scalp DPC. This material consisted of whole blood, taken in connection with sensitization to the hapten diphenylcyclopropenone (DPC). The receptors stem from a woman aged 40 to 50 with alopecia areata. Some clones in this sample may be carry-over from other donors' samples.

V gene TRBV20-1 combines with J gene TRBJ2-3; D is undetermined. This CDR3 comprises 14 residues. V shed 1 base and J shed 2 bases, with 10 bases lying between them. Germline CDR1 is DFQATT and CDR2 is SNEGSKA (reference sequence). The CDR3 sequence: CSARAGGITDTQYF. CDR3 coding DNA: TGCAGTGCTAGAGCGGGCGGTATCACAGATACGCAGTATTTT.

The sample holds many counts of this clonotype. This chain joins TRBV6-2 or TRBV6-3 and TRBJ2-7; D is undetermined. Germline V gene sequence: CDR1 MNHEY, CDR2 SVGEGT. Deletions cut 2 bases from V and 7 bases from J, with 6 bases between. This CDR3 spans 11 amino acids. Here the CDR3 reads CASSYTTEQYF. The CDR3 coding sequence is TGTGCCAGCAGTTACACCACAGAGCAGTACTTC.

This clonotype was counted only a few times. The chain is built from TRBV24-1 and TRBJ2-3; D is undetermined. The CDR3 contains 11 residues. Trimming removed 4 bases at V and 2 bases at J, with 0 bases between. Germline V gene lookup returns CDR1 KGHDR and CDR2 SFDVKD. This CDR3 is CATSDTDTQYF. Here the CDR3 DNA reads TGTGCCACCAGTGACACAGATACGCAGTATTTT.

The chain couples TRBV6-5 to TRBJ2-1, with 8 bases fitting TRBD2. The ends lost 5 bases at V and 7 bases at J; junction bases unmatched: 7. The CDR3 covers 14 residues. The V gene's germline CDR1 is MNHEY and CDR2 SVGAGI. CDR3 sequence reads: CASSPGGARNEQFF. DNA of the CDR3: TGTGCCAGCAGTCCCGGGGGGGCGCGGAATGAGCAGTTCTTC.

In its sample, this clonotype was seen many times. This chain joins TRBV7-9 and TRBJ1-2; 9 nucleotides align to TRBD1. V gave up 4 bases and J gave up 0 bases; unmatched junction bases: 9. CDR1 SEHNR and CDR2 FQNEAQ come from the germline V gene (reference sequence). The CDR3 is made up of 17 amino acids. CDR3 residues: CASSYSAGDRANYGYTF. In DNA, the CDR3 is TGTGCCAGCAGCTACAGTGCCGGGGACAGGGCTAACTATGGCTACACCTTC.

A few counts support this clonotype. CDR3 amino acids: CASRDRGGGNQPQHF. DNA for the CDR3: TGTGCCAGCAGGGACAGGGGAGGTGGCAATCAGCCCCAGCATTTT. The chain uses TRBV6-1 and TRBJ1-5; TRBD1 matches at 9 bases. Germline V lookup: CDR1 MNHNS, CDR2 SASEGT. This CDR3 region has 15 residues. The V segment lost 6 bases and the J segment 2 bases; nucleotides outside the gene matches: 5.

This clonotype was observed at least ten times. The CDR3 spells CASSPLPLMTGGTYEQYF. CDR3 nucleotides: TGTGCCAGCTCACCACTGCCCTTAATGACGGGGGGGACCTACGAGCAGTACTTC. The chain joins TRBV18 to TRBJ2-7; 8 positions agree with TRBD2. CDR1 KGHSH and CDR2 LQKENI come from the germline V gene. V was pared by 1 base and J by 2 bases, with 13 bases of the junction left unmatched. The CDR3 has 18 residues.